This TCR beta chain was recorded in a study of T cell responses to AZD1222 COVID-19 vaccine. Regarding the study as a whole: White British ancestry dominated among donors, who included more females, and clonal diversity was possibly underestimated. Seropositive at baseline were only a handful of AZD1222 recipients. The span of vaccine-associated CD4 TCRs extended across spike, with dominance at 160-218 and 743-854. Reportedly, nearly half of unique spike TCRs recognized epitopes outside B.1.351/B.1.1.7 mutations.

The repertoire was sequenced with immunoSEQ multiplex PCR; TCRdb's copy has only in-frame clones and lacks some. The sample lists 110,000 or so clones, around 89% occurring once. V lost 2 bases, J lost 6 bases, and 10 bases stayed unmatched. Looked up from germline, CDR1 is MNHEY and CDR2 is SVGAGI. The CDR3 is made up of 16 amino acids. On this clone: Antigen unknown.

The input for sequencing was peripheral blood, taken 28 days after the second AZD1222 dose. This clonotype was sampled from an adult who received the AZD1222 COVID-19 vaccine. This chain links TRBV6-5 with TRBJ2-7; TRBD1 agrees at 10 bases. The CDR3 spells CASSYPTGTGEPEQYF. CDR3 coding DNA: TGTGCCAGCAGTTACCCAACCGGGACAGGGGAACCCGAGCAGTACTTC.